The entry below gives a single T cell receptor beta chain sequence along with its context. This record comes from a study of blood T cell repertoires in COVID-19. Study information: Italy, Spain and the United States were the sources of the convalescent and acute COVID-19 samples. In each case, the material was cDNA or gDNA derived from T cells, B-cell-depleted T cells, or PBMCs.

This CDR3 contains 16 residues. V lost 3 bases to trimming and J lost 1 base; unmatched junction nucleotides: 5. Per the germline V gene, CDR1 is SGDLS and CDR2 is YYNGEE. The cohort comprised adults aged about 18 to 90 years residing in some 24 US areas. TCRdb's copy holds only in-frame clones and misses some; the assay was immunoSEQ multiplex PCR. The sample includes about 400,000 clones, approximately 91% of them seen just once. The source of this sequence is a woman aged 40 to 50 with acute COVID-19. The chain uses TRBV9 and TRBJ2-2, with 8 bases that match TRBD2. The specimen sequenced was PBMCs or T cells enriched from blood (not recorded which). CDR3 DNA: TGTGCCAGCAGCGCTCAAGCGGGGGTGAACACCGGGGAGCTGTTTTTT. Translated: CASSAQAGVNTGELFF.